These 19 T cell receptor beta chains originate from one sample sequenced in a study of T-cell memory formation after mild COVID-19. A single record per CDR3 protein comes from TCRdb applying MiXCR to the 5' RACE reads. The sample shows 390,000 or so distinct CDR3 sequences, approximately 15% of them seen only once. Material: PBMCs or a T cell subset sorted from them (not recorded which). These receptors were collected from a man between 18 and 35 years old who had mild COVID-19 (a few samples of this study predate the infection). Cell type and time point are not known.

In this sample, this clonotype turned up a few times. The chain combines TRBV6-2 or TRBV6-3 with TRBJ2-1; 10 bases agree with TRBD1. V gave up 5 bases and J gave up 3 bases; unmatched junction bases: 4. This CDR3 is 15 amino acids long. Germline-derived CDR1 and CDR2 are MNHEY and SVGEGT. CDR3 coding DNA: TGTGCCAGCAGTACCCGGGACAGGGGCTACAATGAGCAGTTCTTC. It encodes CASSTRDRGYNEQFF.

This clonotype was recorded many times. The chain employs TRBV20-1 and TRBJ2-3; 7 positions agree with TRBD2. CDR1 is DFQATT and CDR2 is SNEGSKA in the germline V gene (reference sequence). With V trimmed by 3 bases and J by 5 bases, 2 bases remained unmatched. This CDR3 comprises 12 residues. The CDR3: CSASGGKDTQYF. DNA for the CDR3: TGCAGTGCTAGCGGGGGGAAAGATACGCAGTATTTT.

The gene calls are TRBV19 and TRBJ1-6; the D gene is possibly TRBD1 (6 bases). Trimming pared 11 bases from V and 6 bases from J, leaving 17 bases between. In germline, CDR1 is LNHDA, CDR2 SQIVND (reference sequence). The CDR3 consists of 14 residues. This CDR3 reads CAAKSGQSNSPLHF. In DNA form, the CDR3 reads TGTGCCGCGAAAAGCGGACAGTCTAATTCACCCCTCCACTTT.

There are many counts of this clonotype. The genes are TRBV7-2 and TRBJ1-3; D gene ambiguous. The CDR3 is made up of 15 amino acids. CDR1 and CDR2 (germline): SGHTA, FQGNSA. Trimming shortened V by 3 bases and J by 0 bases, and 9 bases separated the two germline ends. CDR3 loop: CASSFGLNSGNTIYF. CDR3 coding DNA: TGTGCCAGCAGCTTTGGGCTGAACTCTGGAAACACCATATATTTT.

This chain connects TRBV7-2 to TRBJ2-5; D is perhaps TRBD1 or TRBD2 (5 bases each). Between the trimmed V and J ends, which lost 5 bases and 2 bases, there was a span of 12 bases. The V gene's germline CDR1 is SGHTA and CDR2 FQGNSA. The CDR3 totals 14 residues. CDR3 sequence: CASSQNGAQETQYF. The CDR3 bases are TGTGCCAGCAGCCAGAACGGGGCTCAAGAGACCCAGTACTTC.

This clonotype has only a few counts. This chain uses TRBV5-1 with TRBJ2-5; D is perhaps TRBD2 (5 bases). The CDR3 is 17 residues long. The V end was cut by 7 bases, the J end by 0 bases, with 22 bases between. CDR1 SGHRS and CDR2 YFSETQ come from the germline V gene. The CDR3 protein is CASGRPSGLRDQETQYF. Here the CDR3 DNA reads TGCGCCAGCGGGAGACCCTCAGGTCTTCGAGACCAAGAGACCCAGTACTTC.

The rearrangement links TRBV7-2 to TRBJ2-4, with no clear D. The CDR3 has 12 amino acids. CDR1 is SGHTA, CDR2 FQGNSA, per germline. Trimming stripped 5 bases from V and 9 bases from J, with 11 bases between. The CDR3 sequence is CASSHYLGIQYF. As DNA, the CDR3 is TGTGCCAGCAGCCACTACCTTGGCATTCAGTACTTC.

The J gene is TRBJ2-1, the V gene TRBV7-9; D possibly corresponds to TRBD1 (5 bases). The V gene lost 6 bases and the J gene lost 1 base, with 13 bases spanning the gap. The CDR3 spans 15 residues. Germline CDR1 SEHNR, CDR2 FQNEAQ (reference sequence). As DNA, the CDR3 is TGTGCCAGCAGGCTAGGTCAGGGTTCCTACAATGAGCAGTTCTTC. Translated: CASRLGQGSYNEQFF.

This clonotype has a handful of counts. This rearrangement joins TRBV5-1 to TRBJ1-6, with TRBD1 matching 8 bases. CDR1 SGHRS and CDR2 YFSETQ come from the germline V gene. CDR3 length: 14 amino acids. V dropped 5 bases and J dropped 9; count of bases not matched to a gene: 7. CDR3 loop: CASRTGQEASPLHF. The CDR3 DNA reads TGCGCCAGCAGGACGGGACAGGAGGCTTCACCCCTCCACTTT.

This clonotype was picked up many times. The V call is TRBV27, the J call TRBJ2-5; 12 bases line up with TRBD2. V lost 11 bases and J lost 4; bases outside the gene matches: 14. The CDR3 runs 16 residues. Germline lookup yields CDR1 MNHEY and CDR2 SMNVEV (reference sequence). The CDR3 loop is CARSSGGAGLLETQYF. The CDR3 coding sequence is TGTGCCCGCTCTAGCGGGGGGGCCGGTTTGTTAGAGACCCAGTACTTC.

The chain employs TRBV28 and TRBJ1-1, with D possibly TRBD1 on 6 matching bases. Germline V CDR1 and CDR2: MDHEN, SYDVKM. The length of the CDR3 is 13 residues. With 4 bases removed from V and 11 bases from J, the gap between germline ends came to 17 bases. CDR3 in amino acids: CASSSADTGTAFF. The CDR3 DNA follows: TGTGCCAGCAGTTCCGCCGATACAGGGACGGCTTTCTTT.

J is TRBJ1-1 and V is TRBV9; 8 bases align to TRBD1. The CDR3 is made up of 16 amino acids. The germline CDR1 and CDR2 sequences are SGDLS and YYNGEE. Unmatched junction bases numbered 8, after V lost 4 bases and J lost 0 bases. CDR3 coding DNA: TGTGCCAGCAGCCCCGGACAGGGCGGCGTGAACACTGAAGCTTTCTTT. It specifies CASSPGQGGVNTEAFF.

This clonotype turned up a few times. The chain is built from TRBV27 and TRBJ2-3, with a weak D call TRBD1 (6 bases). V lost 5 bases and J lost 0, with 21 bases in between. CDR1 and CDR2 (germline): MNHEY, SMNVEV (reference sequence). The CDR3 runs to 18 residues. DNA of the CDR3: TGTGCCAGCAGTAAAATCATCCCTTGGGGGCCTAGCACAGATACGCAGTATTTT. As protein: CASSKIIPWGPSTDTQYF.

This sequence joins TRBV30 and TRBJ1-1; no firm D call. Trimming pared 1 base from V and 0 bases from J, leaving 9 bases between. CDR1 and CDR2 from the germline V gene are GTSNPN and SVGIG (reference sequence). The CDR3 consists of 14 residues. CDR3 in amino acids: CAWSGVGMNTEAFF. As DNA, the CDR3 is TGTGCCTGGAGTGGGGTAGGGATGAACACTGAAGCTTTCTTT.

This chain links TRBV28 with TRBJ2-7; possibly TRBD2 for D (5 bases). The CDR3 loop spans 13 amino acids. The V gene's germline CDR1 is MDHEN and CDR2 SYDVKM. V was cut by 3 bases and J by 6 bases, with 12 bases left in between. The CDR3 coding sequence is TGTGCCAGCAGTTTCGGTCGGGGTGTCGAGCAGTACGTC. This encodes CASSFGRGVEQYV.

V is TRBV6-1 and J is TRBJ2-3; possibly TRBD2 for D (5 bases). Trimming pared 3 bases from V and 3 bases from J, leaving 13 bases between. Germline CDR1 and CDR2: MNHNS and SASEGT. There are 15 residues in the CDR3. The CDR3 DNA reads TGTGCCAGCAGTGACGGGATCTTACAAACAGATACGCAGTATTTT. Its protein is CASSDGILQTDTQYF.

A few counts support this clonotype. The rearrangement joins TRBV12-3 or TRBV12-4 to TRBJ2-2; D remains unclear. The CDR3 runs to 13 residues. V was shortened by 6 bases and J by 4 bases, with 9 bases between the two germline ends. CDR3 loop: CASSRIPTGELFF. The DNA of the CDR3 is TGTGCCAGCAGCCGTATCCCCACCGGGGAGCTGTTTTTT.

The genes are TRBV7-2 and TRBJ2-5, with 14 nucleotides matching TRBD2. The CDR3 contains 17 residues. Germline trimming cut 5 bases from V and 5 bases from J; bases unmatched to any gene: 10. The germline V gene has CDR1 SGHTA and CDR2 FQGNSA. The CDR3 coding sequence is TGTGCCAGCAGCATTCTCGGGACTAGCGGGGGAGGGGAGACCCAGTACTTC. It is translated as CASSILGTSGGGETQYF.

Ten or more counts support this clonotype. The chain recombines TRBV20-1 with TRBJ2-3, with D perhaps TRBD2 (7 bases). The CDR3 sequence is 19 residues long. V lost 0 bases and J 2 bases, leaving 24 bases between the germline ends. CDR1 is DFQATT, CDR2 SNEGSKA, per germline (reference sequence). The CDR3: CSAREADGGPTLITDTQYF. CDR3 coding DNA: TGCAGTGCTAGAGAGGCGGACGGGGGGCCTACCCTTATCACAGATACGCAGTATTTT.